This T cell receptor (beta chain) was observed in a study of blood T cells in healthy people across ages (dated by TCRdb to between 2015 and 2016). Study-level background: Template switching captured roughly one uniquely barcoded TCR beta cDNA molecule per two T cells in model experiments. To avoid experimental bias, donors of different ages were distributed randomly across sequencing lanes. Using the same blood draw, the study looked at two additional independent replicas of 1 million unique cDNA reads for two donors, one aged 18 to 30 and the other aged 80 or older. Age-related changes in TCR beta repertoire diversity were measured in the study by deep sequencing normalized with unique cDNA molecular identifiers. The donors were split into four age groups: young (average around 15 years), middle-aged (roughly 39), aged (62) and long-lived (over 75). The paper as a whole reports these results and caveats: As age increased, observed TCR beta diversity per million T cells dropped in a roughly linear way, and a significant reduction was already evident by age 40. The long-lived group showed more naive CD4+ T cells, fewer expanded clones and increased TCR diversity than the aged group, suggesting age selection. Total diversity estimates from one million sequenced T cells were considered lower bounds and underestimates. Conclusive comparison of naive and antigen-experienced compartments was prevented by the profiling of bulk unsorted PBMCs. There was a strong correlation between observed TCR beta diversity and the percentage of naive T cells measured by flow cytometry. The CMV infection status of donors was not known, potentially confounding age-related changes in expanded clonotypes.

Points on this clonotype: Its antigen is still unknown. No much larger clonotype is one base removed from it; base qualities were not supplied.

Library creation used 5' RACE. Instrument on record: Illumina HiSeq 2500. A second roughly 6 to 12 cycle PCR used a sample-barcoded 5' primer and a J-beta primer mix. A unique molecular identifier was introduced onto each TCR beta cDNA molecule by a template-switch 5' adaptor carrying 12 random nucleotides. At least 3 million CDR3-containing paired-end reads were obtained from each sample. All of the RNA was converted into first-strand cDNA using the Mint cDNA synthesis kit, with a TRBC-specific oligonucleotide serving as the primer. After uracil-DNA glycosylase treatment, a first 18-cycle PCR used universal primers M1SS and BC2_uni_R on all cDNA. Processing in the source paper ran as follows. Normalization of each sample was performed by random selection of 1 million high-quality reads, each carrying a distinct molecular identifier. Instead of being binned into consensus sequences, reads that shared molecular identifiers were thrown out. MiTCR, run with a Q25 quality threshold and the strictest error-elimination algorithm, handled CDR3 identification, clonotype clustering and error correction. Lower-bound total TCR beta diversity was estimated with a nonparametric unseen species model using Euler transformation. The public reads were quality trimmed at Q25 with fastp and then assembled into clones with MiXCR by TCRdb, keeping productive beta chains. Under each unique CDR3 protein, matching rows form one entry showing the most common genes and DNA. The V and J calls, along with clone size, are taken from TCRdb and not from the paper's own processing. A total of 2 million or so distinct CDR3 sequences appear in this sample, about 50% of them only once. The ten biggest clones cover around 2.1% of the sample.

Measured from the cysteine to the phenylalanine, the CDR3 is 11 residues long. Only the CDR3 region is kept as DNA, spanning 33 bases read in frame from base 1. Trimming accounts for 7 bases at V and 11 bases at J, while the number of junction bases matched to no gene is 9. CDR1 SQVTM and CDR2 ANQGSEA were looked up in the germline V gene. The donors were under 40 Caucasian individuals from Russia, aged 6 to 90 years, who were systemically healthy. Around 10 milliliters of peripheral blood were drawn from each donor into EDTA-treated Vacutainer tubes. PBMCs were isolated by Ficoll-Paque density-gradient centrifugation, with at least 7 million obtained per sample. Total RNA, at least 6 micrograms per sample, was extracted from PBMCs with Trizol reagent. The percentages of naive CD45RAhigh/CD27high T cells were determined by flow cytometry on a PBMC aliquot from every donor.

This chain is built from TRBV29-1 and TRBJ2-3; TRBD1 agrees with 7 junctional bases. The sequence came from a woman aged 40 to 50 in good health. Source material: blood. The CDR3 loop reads CSGDRAHQQYF. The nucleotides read TGCAGCGGAGACAGGGCTCACCAGCAGTATTTT.